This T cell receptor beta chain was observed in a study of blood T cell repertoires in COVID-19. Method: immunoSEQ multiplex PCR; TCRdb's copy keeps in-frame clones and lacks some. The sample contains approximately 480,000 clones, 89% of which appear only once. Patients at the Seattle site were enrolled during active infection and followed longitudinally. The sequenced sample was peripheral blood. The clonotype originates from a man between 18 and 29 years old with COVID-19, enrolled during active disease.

The CDR3 loop reads CASSPEQGSEQYF. CDR3 in DNA: TGTGCCAGCTCACCAGAACAGGGGAGCGAGCAGTACTTC. The chain carries TRBV18 and TRBJ2-7; 7 bases align to TRBD1. CDR1 and CDR2 (germline): KGHSH, LQKENI. Unmatched junction bases numbered 4, after V lost 2 bases and J lost 6 bases. This CDR3 region has 13 residues.